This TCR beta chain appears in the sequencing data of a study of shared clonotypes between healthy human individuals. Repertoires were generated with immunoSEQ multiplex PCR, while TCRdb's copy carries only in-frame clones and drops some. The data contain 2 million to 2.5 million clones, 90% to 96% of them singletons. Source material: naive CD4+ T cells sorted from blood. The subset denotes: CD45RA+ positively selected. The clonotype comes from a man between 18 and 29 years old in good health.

This CDR3 is CASSSGGLIETQYF. The CDR3 nucleotides read TGTGCCAGCAGTAGCGGGGGGTTAATAGAGACCCAGTACTTC. This chain uses TRBV9 with TRBJ2-5, with 10 bases aligning to TRBD2. Germline CDR1 SGDLS, CDR2 YYNGEE. V lost 5 bases, J lost 4 bases, and 5 bases stayed unmatched. CDR3 length: 14 amino acids. Supplemented by reference TRBV9 and TRBJ2-5, the full variable domain reads DSGVTQTPKHLITATGQRVTLRCSPRSGDLSVYWYQQSLDQGLQFLIQYYNGEERAKGNILERFSAQQFPDLHSELNLSSLELGDSALYFCASSSGGLIETQYFGPGTRLLVL.